This T cell receptor (beta chain) was sequenced in a study of cytomegalovirus exposure and HLA in healthy donors. Study-level points and caveats: Cytomegalovirus association was listed for around 180 TCR beta chains. A few of the chains that were CMV-associated were confirmed in vitro to be specific for CMV antigens.

Assay used: immunoSEQ multiplex PCR; TCRdb lists only in-frame clones, some missing. The sample has about 160,000 clones, around four fifths seen once. With regard to this clone: Its antigen is not identified.

V lost 3 bases and J 9 bases, leaving 15 bases between the germline ends. The CDR3 runs to 14 residues. Per the germline V gene, CDR1 is SGDLS and CDR2 is YYNGEE. The J gene is TRBJ2-2, the V gene TRBV9; D possibly corresponds to TRBD1 (5 bases). This clonotype originated in a man aged 25 to 40 in good health and CMV-seropositive. The specimen sequenced was PBMCs. CDR3 in DNA: TGTGCCAGCAGCGAGGGGCCACCCATCCGGGAGCTGTTTTTT. This codes for CASSEGPPIRELFF. Full variable domain (rest looked up from reference TRBV9 and TRBJ2-2): DSGVTQTPKHLITATGQRVTLRCSPRSGDLSVYWYQQSLDQGLQFLIQYYNGEERAKGNILERFSAQQFPDLHSELNLSSLELGDSALYFCASSEGPPIRELFFGEGSRLTVL.